A selection of T cell receptor beta chains follows, all from one sample in a study of cytomegalovirus exposure and HLA in healthy donors. Using immunoSEQ multiplex PCR, the repertoire was profiled, and TCRdb retains in-frame clones only, with some absent. This table holds about 62,000 clones, about 81% found once. The material sequenced was PBMCs. The receptors were sampled from a woman in her twenties or thirties in good health and CMV-seronegative. Both conserved end residues are part of each CDR3. Fields, in order: J gene, clone size, CDR3 length, D gene, V gene, CDR3 DNA, CDR3 protein. D genes are given only for firm matches. A row's size may be missing; if present it is once, few, many or a size class.

j_gene: TRBJ1-2
abundance: -
len: 14
d_gene: -
v_gene: TRBV14
CDR3nt: TGTGCCAGCAGCCAAGCCGGCAGGGATAGCGGCTACACCTTC
CDR3aa: CASSQAGRDSGYTF

j_gene: TRBJ2-3
abundance: -
len: 16
d_gene: TRBD2
v_gene: TRBV9
CDR3nt: TGTGCCAGCAGCGTAGCTAGCGGGAGAGGCACAGATACGCAGTATTTT
CDR3aa: CASSVASGRGTDTQYF

j_gene: TRBJ2-2
abundance: -
len: 13
d_gene: TRBD2
v_gene: TRBV19
CDR3nt: TGCGCGACAGCAGCGGGGGTAGGCGGGGAGCTGTTTTTT
CDR3aa: CATAAGVGGELFF

j_gene: TRBJ2-5
abundance: -
len: 14
d_gene: -
v_gene: TRBV7-9
CDR3nt: TGTGCCAGCAGCTTGGTAGTCTCCCCAGAGACCCAGTACTTC
CDR3aa: CASSLVVSPETQYF

j_gene: TRBJ2-1
abundance: -
len: 19
d_gene: TRBD1
v_gene: TRBV11-2
CDR3nt: TGTGCCAGCAGCTTAGAATATGGCCTTTGGAGCCCAGGGGGCAATGAGCAGTTCTTC
CDR3aa: CASSLEYGLWSPGGNEQFF

j_gene: TRBJ2-7
abundance: -
len: 13
d_gene: TRBD2
v_gene: TRBV7-9
CDR3nt: TGTGCCCTCCAGCGGGACCACGGTACCGAGCAGTACTTC
CDR3aa: CALQRDHGTEQYF

j_gene: TRBJ2-2
abundance: -
len: 16
d_gene: TRBD2
v_gene: TRBV19
CDR3nt: TGTGCCAGTAGTAACCAGCGGGAGTTGAACACCGGGGAGCTGTTTTTT
CDR3aa: CASSNQRELNTGELFF

j_gene: TRBJ2-2
abundance: -
len: 16
d_gene: TRBD1
v_gene: TRBV29-1
CDR3nt: TGCAGCGTTGAAGATCCCCCAGGGGGCCCCACCGGGGAGCTGTTTTTT
CDR3aa: CSVEDPPGGPTGELFF

j_gene: TRBJ2-3
abundance: -
len: 13
d_gene: -
v_gene: TRBV6-5
CDR3nt: TGTGCCAGCAGTTGGGCCCCTACAGATACGCAGTATTTT
CDR3aa: CASSWAPTDTQYF

j_gene: TRBJ1-5
abundance: -
len: 14
d_gene: TRBD1
v_gene: TRBV6-6
CDR3nt: TGTGCCAGCCTAGAGGGACAGGGGAATCAGCCCCAGCATTTT
CDR3aa: CASLEGQGNQPQHF

j_gene: TRBJ2-1
abundance: -
len: 15
d_gene: -
v_gene: TRBV5-1
CDR3nt: TGCGCCAGCAGCCCGGACTCCGGGCTCTACAATGAGCAGTTCTTC
CDR3aa: CASSPDSGLYNEQFF

j_gene: TRBJ2-7
abundance: -
len: 15
d_gene: -
v_gene: TRBV9
CDR3nt: TGTGCCAGCAGCGTAGAGGCCAGGGCAGAGTACGAGCAGTACTTC
CDR3aa: CASSVEARAEYEQYF

j_gene: TRBJ2-2
abundance: -
len: 14
d_gene: -
v_gene: TRBV21-1
CDR3nt: TGTGCCAGGTACAGGTCCGCGAACACCGGGGAGCTGTTTTTT
CDR3aa: CARYRSANTGELFF

j_gene: TRBJ2-6
abundance: -
len: 15
d_gene: TRBD1
v_gene: TRBV11-3
CDR3nt: TGTGCCAGCAGCTCCGACAGGGCTGGGGCCAACGTCCTGACTTTC
CDR3aa: CASSSDRAGANVLTF

j_gene: TRBJ2-7
abundance: -
len: 13
d_gene: -
v_gene: TRBV19
CDR3nt: TGTGCCAGTAGTATACGACAGAATAACGAGCAGTACTTC
CDR3aa: CASSIRQNNEQYF

j_gene: TRBJ2-5
abundance: -
len: 15
d_gene: TRBD1
v_gene: TRBV27
CDR3nt: TGTGCCAGCAGTTCAAACAGGGGTGTCCAAGAGACCCAGTACTTC
CDR3aa: CASSSNRGVQETQYF

j_gene: TRBJ2-7
abundance: -
len: 14
d_gene: -
v_gene: TRBV28
CDR3nt: TGTGCCGGGTCCGAGGGCGGGAACTCCTACGAGCAGTACTTC
CDR3aa: CAGSEGGNSYEQYF

j_gene: TRBJ2-1
abundance: -
len: 15
d_gene: TRBD2
v_gene: TRBV25-1
CDR3nt: TGTGCCAGCAGGCCTAGCGGGAGGGCTGACAATGAGCAGTTCTTC
CDR3aa: CASRPSGRADNEQFF

j_gene: TRBJ2-1
abundance: -
len: 15
d_gene: -
v_gene: TRBV27
CDR3nt: TGTGCCAGCAGTTTATCGTTAGCCCCGGGAAATGAGCAGTTCTTC
CDR3aa: CASSLSLAPGNEQFF

j_gene: TRBJ1-5
abundance: -
len: 14
d_gene: TRBD1
v_gene: TRBV28
CDR3nt: TGTGCCAGCAGTCGGACAGGGGGGCATCAGCCCCAGCATTTT
CDR3aa: CASSRTGGHQPQHF

j_gene: TRBJ2-7
abundance: -
len: 13
d_gene: TRBD2
v_gene: TRBV30
CDR3nt: TGTGCCTGGAGTATAACGGGGGGACACGAGCAGTACTTC
CDR3aa: CAWSITGGHEQYF

j_gene: TRBJ1-1
abundance: -
len: 15
d_gene: TRBD1
v_gene: TRBV10-3
CDR3nt: TGTGCCATCAGTGAGTTCGTGGACAGGGGCACTGAAGCTTTCTTT
CDR3aa: CAISEFVDRGTEAFF

j_gene: TRBJ2-3
abundance: once
len: 13
d_gene: TRBD1
v_gene: TRBV6-4
CDR3nt: TGTGCCAGCAGTGAAGTTTCAGGGGGTACGCAGTATTTT
CDR3aa: CASSEVSGGTQYF

j_gene: TRBJ2-1
abundance: -
len: 13
d_gene: TRBD1
v_gene: TRBV18
CDR3nt: TGTGCCAGCTCACCAGGACAGGCCAATGAGCAGTTCTTC
CDR3aa: CASSPGQANEQFF

j_gene: TRBJ2-1
abundance: -
len: 15
d_gene: -
v_gene: TRBV5-1
CDR3nt: TGCGCCAGCAGCTTGGGTACTCGCTCCTACAATGAGCAGTTCTTC
CDR3aa: CASSLGTRSYNEQFF

j_gene: TRBJ2-1
abundance: few
len: 18
d_gene: TRBD2
v_gene: TRBV6-1
CDR3nt: TGTGCCAGCAGTGCCGGGACTAGCGGGAGGGCCGGAAGAAATGAGCAGTTCTTC
CDR3aa: CASSAGTSGRAGRNEQFF

j_gene: TRBJ2-7
abundance: -
len: 18
d_gene: TRBD1
v_gene: TRBV7-9
CDR3nt: TGTTCCAGCAGCTTAGTACGCTTTCGGGACAGGGGACCCTACGAGCAGTACTTC
CDR3aa: CSSSLVRFRDRGPYEQYF

j_gene: TRBJ2-5
abundance: -
len: 17
d_gene: TRBD2
v_gene: TRBV27
CDR3nt: TGTGCCAGCAGTTTGATAGCGGGAGTCCCGATCGTGGAGACCCAGTACTTC
CDR3aa: CASSLIAGVPIVETQYF

j_gene: TRBJ2-3
abundance: once
len: 14
d_gene: TRBD2
v_gene: TRBV2
CDR3nt: TGTGCCAGCAGCTGGACTAGCGAGCTAGATACGCAGTATTTT
CDR3aa: CASSWTSELDTQYF